This T cell receptor gamma chain was identified in a study of gamma-delta T cells after stem cell transplantation. TCRdb re-called the RT-PCR reads with CATT. The sample includes about 1,300 gamma-chain clones, around three fifths seen only once; the top ten take over 4%. This clone has just a few counts. Source material: gamma-delta T cells. The origin of this receptor is a human donor. It is not recorded whose cells these are; they may come from a transplant donor.

The CDR3 is CATWDRAPRLHYKKLF. The CDR3 DNA is TGTGCCACCTGGGACAGGGCACCAAGGCTTCATTATAAGAAACTCTTT. V gene TRGV3 combines with J gene TRGJ1 or TRGJ2. V was pared by 0 bases and J by 5 bases, with 13 bases of the junction left unmatched. CDR1 and CDR2 (germline): VTNTFY, YDVSTARD (reference sequence). CDR3 length: 16 amino acids.